These 29 T cell receptor beta chains were all obtained from the same sample, sequenced in a study of CD8 T cells in Susac syndrome. When the RNA was reverse transcribed, random hexamers were used with an input of roughly 0.45 to 1 ug. TCRdb itself ran the immunoSEQ multiplex PCR reads through MiXCR, one entry per CDR3 protein. The sample lists roughly 50,000 distinct CDR3 sequences, 93% occurring once. Sequencing was performed on CD8+ T cells from PBMCs. These receptor sequences come from a human donor in good health.

The chain combines TRBV28 with TRBJ2-1, with TRBD1 matching 10 bases. The V gene's germline CDR1 is MDHEN and CDR2 SYDVKM. The J segment lost 8 bases and the V segment lost 5 bases, leaving 12 bases of the junction unmatched. There are 16 residues in the CDR3. Written as DNA, the CDR3 is TGTGCCAGCAGTATCGCACCGGGACAGGGGCTAGATGAGCAGTTCTTC. Amino acids: CASSIAPGQGLDEQFF.

This clonotype was detected a few times. V usage is TRBV7-9 and J usage is TRBJ2-1; a weak D match, TRBD2 (6 bases). In germline, CDR1 is SEHNR, CDR2 FQNEAQ (reference sequence). The germline V and J ends were trimmed by 1 base and 10 bases, with 8 bases remaining between them. The CDR3 is 12 residues long. This CDR3 reads CASSLGLAEQFF. The DNA for the CDR3 is TGTGCCAGCAGCTTAGGGCTAGCGGAGCAGTTCTTC.

The chain links TRBV6-2 or TRBV6-3 to TRBJ2-7, with 8 positions matching TRBD2. The germline gives CDR1 MNHEY, CDR2 SVGEGT. The CDR3 has 18 residues. J lost 2 bases, V lost 7 bases, and 19 bases had no gene match. CDR3 sequence (DNA): TGTGCCAGCAAAGGTTCGGGCGGGAGGACGCCACACCCCTACGAGCAGTACTTC. This gives the protein CASKGSGGRTPHPYEQYF.

This sequence joins TRBV5-1 and TRBJ2-4, with 8 bases identical to TRBD2. Per germline, CDR1 SGHRS and CDR2 YFSETQ. V lost 0 bases and J lost 4; bases outside the gene matches: 6. The CDR3 has 16 residues. The CDR3 nucleotides are TGCGCCAGCAGCTTGGCGGCGGGAGGCCTAAAAAACATTCAGTACTTC. It yields the protein CASSLAAGGLKNIQYF.

The chain is built from TRBV7-2 and TRBJ2-1; 12 bases line up with TRBD2. CDR3 length: 16 amino acids. CDR1 and CDR2 (germline): SGHTA, FQGNSA. The junction had 9 bases not matched to a gene; V was cut back by 5 bases and J by 7 bases. CDR3 coding DNA: TGTGCCAGCAGCGACGCTAGCGGGAGGGCCGTAAATGAGCAGTTCTTC. As protein: CASSDASGRAVNEQFF. Drawing the rest from reference TRBV7-2 and TRBJ2-1, the complete variable domain is GAGVSQSPSNKVTEKGKDVELRCDPISGHTALYWYRQSLGQGLEFLIYFQGNSAPDKSGLPSDRFSAERTGGSVSTLTIQRTQQEDSAVYLCASSDASGRAVNEQFFGPGTRLTVL.

This rearrangement joins TRBV14 to TRBJ2-1, with 7 bases matching TRBD2. The J segment lost 8 bases and the V segment lost 0 bases, leaving 10 bases of the junction unmatched. This CDR3 has 16 amino acids. Per the germline V gene, CDR1 is SGHDN and CDR2 is FVKESK. The CDR3 bases are TGTGCCAGCAGCCAAGATTGGGCGGGAGACACGGATGAGCAGTTCTTC. This translates into CASSQDWAGDTDEQFF.

The chain couples TRBV6-5 to TRBJ2-5; 9 bases are shared with TRBD2. Germline V gene data show CDR1 as MNHEY and CDR2 as SVGAGI. Unmatched junction bases numbered 4, after V lost 1 base and J lost 7 bases. The CDR3 runs to 14 residues. CDR3 sequence reads: CASSYWREGGTQYF. The CDR3 DNA reads TGTGCCAGCAGTTACTGGCGGGAGGGCGGGACCCAGTACTTC.

The V gene is TRBV28, the J gene TRBJ2-2, with 7 bases matching TRBD1. V trimming: 5 bases; J trimming: 1 base; junction bases outside the gene matches: 7. The CDR3 totals 16 residues. Germline loops: CDR1 MDHEN, CDR2 SYDVKM. CDR3 residues: CASSATQGWNTGELFF. The CDR3 region has the DNA TGTGCCAGCAGTGCCACACAGGGGTGGAACACCGGGGAGCTGTTTTTT. Full variable domain (remainder filled in from reference TRBV28 and TRBJ2-2): DVKVTQSSRYLVKRTGEKVFLECVQDMDHENMFWYRQDPGLGLRLIYFSYDVKMKEKGDIPEGYSVSREKKERFSLILESASTNQTSMYLCASSATQGWNTGELFFGEGSRLTVL.

The V gene is TRBV28, the J gene TRBJ2-4; 7 nucleotides align to TRBD2. CDR3 size: 14 residues. CDR1 is MDHEN, CDR2 SYDVKM, per germline. With V trimmed by 1 base and J by 10 bases, 7 bases remained unmatched. CDR3 DNA: TGTGCCAGCAGTTTATCTGGCGGGAGATGGATTCAGTACTTC. Protein: CASSLSGGRWIQYF.

The chain joins TRBV12-3 or TRBV12-4 to TRBJ1-5; no definite D call. CDR3 length: 11 residues. Trimming took off 4 bases at V and 11 bases at J, with 9 bases between the two ends. The CDR3 coding sequence is TGTGCCAGCAGTTCGGGTACGGCCCAGCATTTT. It encodes CASSSGTAQHF.

This chain links TRBV10-1 with TRBJ1-1; TRBD1 matches 8 bases. The germline V gene has CDR1 WNHNN and CDR2 SYGVQD (reference sequence). The J segment lost 5 bases and the V segment lost 2 bases, leaving 7 bases of the junction unmatched. There are 15 residues in the CDR3. CDR3 sequence reads: CASSEGQGRGTEAFF. The CDR3 DNA sequence: TGCGCCAGCAGTGAGGGACAGGGAAGAGGAACTGAAGCTTTCTTT.

This chain links TRBV2 with TRBJ2-2; weak D call: TRBD2 (6 bases). The V and J ends lost 9 bases and 2 bases respectively, with 10 bases between them. The CDR3 consists of 13 residues. Germline-derived CDR1 and CDR2 are SNHLY and FYNNEI. CDR3: CAREGLNTGELFF. For the CDR3, the DNA is TGTGCCAGGGAGGGACTTAACACCGGGGAGCTGTTTTTT.

This chain links TRBV15 with TRBJ1-4; D gene uncertain. Germline V gene sequence: CDR1 LNHNV, CDR2 YYDKDF (reference sequence). This CDR3 comprises 14 residues. V lost 3 bases and J lost 3, with 8 bases in between. For the CDR3, the DNA is TGTGCCACCAGCAGTATAGGGCCTAATGAAAAACTGTTTTTT. Residues: CATSSIGPNEKLFF.

The J gene is TRBJ2-7, the V gene TRBV10-3; 14 bases match TRBD2. CDR1 ENHRY and CDR2 SYGVKD come from the germline V gene. There are 17 residues in the CDR3. Trimming took 2 bases from V and 2 from J; bases not matched to a gene: 5. This CDR3 reads CAISEEETSGRAYEQYF. CDR3 sequence (DNA): TGTGCCATCAGTGAGGAAGAGACTAGCGGGAGGGCCTACGAGCAGTACTTC.

V gene TRBV28 combines with J gene TRBJ2-7; 10 bases match TRBD1. This CDR3 contains 13 residues. V was pared by 6 bases and J by 1 base, with 0 bases of the junction left unmatched. Germline CDR1 and CDR2: MDHEN and SYDVKM. The DNA of the CDR3 is TGTGCCAGCAGGGACAGGGGGTCCTACGAGCAGTACTTC. Translation: CASRDRGSYEQYF.

The V gene is TRBV18, the J gene TRBJ2-1, with 7 nucleotides matching TRBD1. After removal of 3 bases from V and 2 bases from J, the junction contained 7 bases not matched to a gene. The CDR3 has 16 residues. Looked up from germline, CDR1 is KGHSH and CDR2 is LQKENI. This CDR3 is CASSPPGQTPYNEQFF. In DNA form, the CDR3 reads TGTGCCAGCTCACCCCCGGGACAGACTCCCTACAATGAGCAGTTCTTC. Together with reference TRBV18 and TRBJ2-1, the CDR3 gives the full variable domain: NAGVMQNPRHLVRRRGQEARLRCSPMKGHSHVYWYRQLPEEGLKFMVYLQKENIIDESGMPKERFSAEFPKEGPSILRIQQVVRGDSAAYFCASSPPGQTPYNEQFFGPGTRLTVL.

This clonotype came up once. Here the CDR3 reads CASSFGPGANNEQFF. The CDR3 DNA is TGTGCCAGCAGCTTCGGTCCCGGGGCTAACAATGAGCAGTTCTTC. The chain carries TRBV7-8 and TRBJ2-1; D is perhaps TRBD1 or TRBD2 (5 bases each). V was cut by 3 bases and J by 5 bases, with 14 bases left in between. Germline CDR1 is SGHVS and CDR2 is FQNEAQ. This CDR3 contains 15 residues.

The genes are TRBV19 and TRBJ1-1, with unresolved D. Per germline, CDR1 LNHDA and CDR2 SQIVND (reference sequence). The CDR3 runs to 14 residues. V was clipped by 3 bases and J by 1 base, with 9 bases between them. The CDR3 region has the DNA TGTGCCAGTAGTATGGCGGACCGGAACACTGAAGCTTTCTTT. Translated, it gives CASSMADRNTEAFF.

The rearrangement joins TRBV24-1 to TRBJ2-1; D uncertain. This CDR3 comprises 13 residues. The V end lost 0 bases, the J end lost 10 bases, and 9 bases lay between the germline ends. Germline assignment: CDR1 KGHDR and CDR2 SFDVKD. Here the CDR3 DNA reads TGTGCCACCAGTGATTTGAGTGTAGGCGAGCAGTTCTTC. As protein: CATSDLSVGEQFF.

This chain links TRBV28 with TRBJ2-7; D perhaps matches TRBD2 (7 bases). V lost 5 bases and J lost 5, with 16 bases in between. The CDR3 sequence is 14 residues long. The germline V gene encodes CDR1 MDHEN and CDR2 SYDVKM. In nucleotides, the CDR3 is TGTGCCAGCAGTGGCCTGGGGGGGCACCACGAGCAGTACTTC. It encodes CASSGLGGHHEQYF.

V and J are TRBV27 and TRBJ1-1, with a tentative D call TRBD1 (6 bases). Germline assignment: CDR1 MNHEY and CDR2 SMNVEV (reference sequence). This CDR3 has 14 amino acids. Trimming left V 3 bases short and J 2 bases short, with 10 bases between. The CDR3 is CASSFSGANTEAFF. The DNA of the CDR3 is TGTGCCAGCAGTTTTTCGGGGGCAAACACTGAAGCTTTCTTT.

The sample holds one count of this clonotype. The rearrangement joins TRBV30 to TRBJ1-3; D call uncertain. Trimming removed 4 bases at V and 1 base at J, with 5 bases between. There are 12 residues in the CDR3. The germline V gene encodes CDR1 GTSNPN and CDR2 SVGIG (reference sequence). DNA for the CDR3: TGTGCCTGGAAACGTTCTGGAAACACCATATATTTT. Protein: CAWKRSGNTIYF.

The chain is built from TRBV28 and TRBJ2-2, with D unclear. CDR1 is MDHEN and CDR2 is SYDVKM in the germline V gene. This CDR3 region has 11 residues. V was shortened by 7 bases and J by 9 bases, with 9 bases between the two germline ends. CDR3 loop: CASTFSRELFF. CDR3 in DNA: TGTGCCAGCACCTTCAGTAGGGAGCTGTTTTTT.

This clonotype was found once. V and J are TRBV19 and TRBJ1-1, with TRBD1 identical over 7 bases. This CDR3 region has 14 residues. The V segment lost 2 bases and the J segment 1 base; nucleotides outside the gene matches: 1. Looked up from germline, CDR1 is LNHDA and CDR2 is SQIVND (reference sequence). The CDR3 region is CASSIRQGNTEAFF. The CDR3 DNA reads as TGTGCCAGTAGTATACGACAGGGGAACACTGAAGCTTTCTTT.

This clonotype was detected only once. The chain joins TRBV7-8 to TRBJ2-7; 9 bases fit TRBD1. The J segment lost 7 bases and the V segment lost 0 bases, leaving 13 bases of the junction unmatched. The CDR3 spans 17 residues. CDR1 is SGHVS and CDR2 is FQNEAQ in the germline V gene. CDR3 amino acids: CASSLADLGQGFREQYF. The DNA for the CDR3 is TGTGCCAGCAGCTTAGCGGACCTAGGACAGGGGTTTCGGGAGCAGTACTTC.

J is TRBJ2-1 and V is TRBV2, with D unclear. This CDR3 region has 11 residues. Between the trimmed V and J ends, which lost 11 bases and 5 bases, there was a span of 10 bases. From germline, CDR1 is SNHLY and CDR2 FYNNEI. CDR3 coding DNA: TGTGCCCAGGTCCAAGACAATGAGCAGTTCTTC. Protein product: CAQVQDNEQFF.

This clonotype has more than one count but fewer than ten. The rearrangement uses TRBV6-6 and TRBJ2-3, with unresolved D. CDR1 and CDR2 from the germline V gene are MNHNY and SVGAGI (reference sequence). Trimming took off 5 bases at V and 0 bases at J, with 3 bases between the two ends. The CDR3 runs 12 residues. The CDR3 here is CASSLSTDTQYF. The CDR3 region has the DNA TGTGCCAGCAGTCTTAGCACAGATACGCAGTATTTT.

The J gene is TRBJ1-2, the V gene TRBV25-1; D may be TRBD1 (5 bases). The CDR3 runs 13 residues. The germline V gene encodes CDR1 MGHDK and CDR2 SYGVNS. The V end lost 3 bases, the J end lost 3 bases, and 8 bases lay between the germline ends. The CDR3 spells CASSEGQYYGYTF. CDR3 DNA sequence: TGTGCCAGCAGTGAGGGGCAGTACTATGGCTACACCTTC.

This clonotype has a single count. This rearrangement joins TRBV12-3 or TRBV12-4 to TRBJ2-7; D possibly uses TRBD1 or TRBD2 (7 bases each). There are 17 residues in the CDR3. V was pared by 5 bases and J by 3 bases, with 23 bases between. The CDR3 reads CASSQDGRGRFGYEQYF. The DNA of the CDR3 is TGTGCCAGCAGTCAGGATGGGAGGGGGCGGTTCGGCTACGAGCAGTACTTC.